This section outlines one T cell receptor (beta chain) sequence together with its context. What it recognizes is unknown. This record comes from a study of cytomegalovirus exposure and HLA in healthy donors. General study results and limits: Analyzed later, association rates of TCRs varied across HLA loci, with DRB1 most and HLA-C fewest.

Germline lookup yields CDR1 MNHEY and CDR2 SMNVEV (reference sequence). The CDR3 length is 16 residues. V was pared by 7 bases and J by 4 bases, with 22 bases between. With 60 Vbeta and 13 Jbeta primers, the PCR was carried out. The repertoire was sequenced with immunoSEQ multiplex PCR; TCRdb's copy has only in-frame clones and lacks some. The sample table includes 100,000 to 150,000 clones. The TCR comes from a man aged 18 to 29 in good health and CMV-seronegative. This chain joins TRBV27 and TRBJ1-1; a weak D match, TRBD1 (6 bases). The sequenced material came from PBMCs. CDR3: CASKEQGAPRVTEAFF. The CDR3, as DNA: TGTGCCAGCAAGGAACAGGGAGCACCCCGGGTCACTGAAGCTTTCTTT.